This T cell receptor (beta chain) was identified during a study of blood T cells in healthy people across ages. A J-beta primer mix and a sample-barcoded 5' primer were used in a second PCR of roughly 7 to 12 cycles. Tagging of each cDNA molecule was performed by a template-switch adaptor with 12 random nucleotides. Each CDR3 protein is one row after TCRdb ran MiXCR on the 5' RACE reads. The sample yields around 800,000 distinct CDR3 sequences, around 25% seen once. As to this clonotype: Its antigen is undetermined.

Germline trimming cut 4 bases from V and 3 bases from J; bases unmatched to any gene: 5. CDR3 length: 15 amino acids. Study-wide results and limits: A roughly linear fall in TCR beta diversity per million T cells was seen with increasing age.

The same sample was also studied in work on T cells of mothers and their children. According to that study: All extracted RNA went into cDNA synthesis, roughly 1.5 ug per 15 ul.

The TCR originated in a boy between 10 and 17 years old in good health. The rearrangement joins TRBV12-3 or TRBV12-4 to TRBJ2-3; 9 bases are shared with TRBD1. Sequenced material: blood. In DNA form, the CDR3 reads TGTGCCAGCAGTTCTGGGACAGGGAAAACAGATACGCAGTATTTT. This gives the protein CASSSGTGKTDTQYF.